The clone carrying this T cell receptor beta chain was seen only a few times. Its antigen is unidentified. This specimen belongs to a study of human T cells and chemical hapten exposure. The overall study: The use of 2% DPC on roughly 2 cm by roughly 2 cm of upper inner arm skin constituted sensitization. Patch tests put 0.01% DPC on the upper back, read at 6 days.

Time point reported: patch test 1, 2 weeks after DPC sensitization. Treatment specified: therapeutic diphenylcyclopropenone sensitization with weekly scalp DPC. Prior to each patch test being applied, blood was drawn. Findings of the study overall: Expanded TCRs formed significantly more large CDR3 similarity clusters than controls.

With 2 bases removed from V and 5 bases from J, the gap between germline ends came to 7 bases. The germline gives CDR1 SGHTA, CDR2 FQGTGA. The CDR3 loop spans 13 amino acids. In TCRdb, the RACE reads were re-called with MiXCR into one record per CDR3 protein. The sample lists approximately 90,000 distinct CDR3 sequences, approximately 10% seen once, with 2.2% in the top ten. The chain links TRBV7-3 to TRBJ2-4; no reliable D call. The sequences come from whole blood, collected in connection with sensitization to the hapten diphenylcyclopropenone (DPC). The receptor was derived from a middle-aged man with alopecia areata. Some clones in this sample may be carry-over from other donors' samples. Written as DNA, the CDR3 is TGTGCCAGCAGCTTAGGCTGGGAAAACATTCAGTACTTC. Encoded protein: CASSLGWENIQYF.